These 26 T cell receptor beta chains originate from one sample sequenced in a study of beta chain features in type 1 diabetes. Expressed TCRB transcripts were sequenced after all isolated RNA was converted to cDNA. Generated by immunoSEQ multiplex PCR, the TCRdb table keeps only in-frame clones and is missing some. The sample includes roughly 180,000 clones, 10% to 15% of them seen just once. The sequencing input was central memory CD4+ T cells from blood. Receptor source: a woman under 30 in good health.

This clone was counted a few times. The rearrangement links TRBV7-8 to TRBJ2-3, with a weak D call TRBD2 (6 bases). From germline, CDR1 is SGHVS and CDR2 FQNEAQ. CDR3 length equals 15 residues. Trimming shortened V by 5 bases and J by 2 bases, and 14 bases separated the two germline ends. The CDR3 coding sequence is TGTGCCAGCAGCAACTTATGGAGGGCCACAGATACGCAGTATTTT. This sequence encodes CASSNLWRATDTQYF.

A few counts support this clone. The CDR3: CASSETGTSGYEQYF. In DNA, the CDR3 is TGTGCCAGCAGTGAAACCGGGACTAGCGGCTACGAGCAGTACTTC. V and J are TRBV28 and TRBJ2-7, with TRBD2 matching over 11 bases. Losses at the gene ends were 5 bases for V and 3 bases for J; bases not matched to a gene: 6. Germline V CDR1 and CDR2: MDHEN, SYDVKM. The CDR3 totals 15 residues.

This chain links TRBV4-2 with TRBJ2-7, with no clear D. The germline V gene encodes CDR1 LGHNA and CDR2 YNFKEQ. Trimming stripped 0 bases from V and 0 bases from J, with 9 bases between. This CDR3 is 15 amino acids long. Here the CDR3 reads CASSQEWAVSYEQYF. As DNA, the CDR3 is TGTGCCAGCAGCCAAGAGTGGGCAGTCTCCTACGAGCAGTACTTC.

The chain carries TRBV4-3 and TRBJ2-2; D might be TRBD1 (6 bases). Trimming took 0 bases from V and 7 from J, leaving 9 bases between them. There are 14 residues in the CDR3. CDR1 is LGHNA and CDR2 is YSLEER in the germline V gene. The CDR3: CASSQEGAIGELFF. The CDR3 DNA sequence: TGCGCCAGCAGCCAAGAGGGGGCGATCGGGGAGCTGTTTTTT.

Ten or more counts support this clone. J is TRBJ1-2 and V is TRBV7-2; D call uncertain. The CDR3 extends over 14 amino acids. V shed 3 bases and J shed 7 bases, with 15 bases lying between them. CDR1 and CDR2 from the germline V gene are SGHTA and FQGNSA. As DNA, the CDR3 is TGTGCCAGCAGCTTCGATCCCGGGCGGGGTGGCTACACCTTC. Translation: CASSFDPGRGGYTF.

This clone was seen a few times. V gene TRBV5-4 combines with J gene TRBJ1-1; a weak D match, TRBD1 (5 bases). CDR1 and CDR2 from the germline V gene are SGHNT and YYREEE (reference sequence). This CDR3 region has 15 residues. V was pared by 3 bases and J by 0 bases, with 12 bases between. The CDR3: CASSSDRKLNTEAFF. The CDR3 nucleotides read TGTGCCAGCAGCTCAGACAGAAAATTGAACACTGAAGCTTTCTTT.

This clone turned up a few times. The chain has TRBV7-8 and TRBJ2-5; the D gene is possibly TRBD1 (6 bases). The V and J ends lost 11 bases and 3 bases respectively, with 16 bases between them. The CDR3 consists of 13 residues. The germline gives CDR1 SGHVS, CDR2 FQNEAQ. CDR3 residues: CAAGTGTKETQYF. The CDR3 coding sequence is TGTGCCGCCGGCACTGGGACAAAAGAGACCCAGTACTTC.

This clone has more than one count but fewer than ten. J is TRBJ2-7 and V is TRBV29-1, with TRBD1 matching over 9 bases. V lost 2 bases to trimming and J lost 5 bases; unmatched junction nucleotides: 7. The length of the CDR3 is 14 residues. Looked up from germline, CDR1 is SQVTM and CDR2 is ANQGSEA. The CDR3 DNA follows: TGCAGCGTTGAATCCGGACAGGGGTCCAACGAGCAGTACTTC. Translation gives CSVESGQGSNEQYF.

The chain has TRBV28 and TRBJ1-2; the D is unclear. V dropped 8 bases and J dropped 1 base, with 11 bases sitting between them. The CDR3 contains 13 residues. The germline CDR1 and CDR2 sequences are MDHEN and SYDVKM. In nucleotides, the CDR3 is TGTGCCAGCCGGATCGGGGTTAACTATGGCTACACCTTC. Translating gives CASRIGVNYGYTF.

This clone has just a few counts. The genes are TRBV18 and TRBJ1-5; possible D gene TRBD1, 5 bases. CDR3 length: 13 residues. Trimming stripped 4 bases from V and 7 bases from J, with 11 bases between. CDR1 and CDR2 from the germline V gene are KGHSH and LQKENI. CDR3 residues: CASSHRQYQPQHF. The CDR3 bases are TGTGCCAGCTCACATCGACAGTACCAGCCCCAGCATTTT.

V is TRBV28 and J is TRBJ2-1; TRBD2 agrees at 10 bases. The ends lost 2 bases at V and 2 bases at J; junction bases unmatched: 15. CDR3 length: 20 residues. CDR1 MDHEN and CDR2 SYDVKM come from the germline V gene. CDR3 loop: CASSLSSSLAGVMAYNEQFF. CDR3 sequence (DNA): TGTGCCAGCAGTTTAAGTTCCAGTCTAGCGGGAGTAATGGCCTACAATGAGCAGTTCTTC.

The chain links TRBV6-6 to TRBJ1-4, with 8 bases lining up with TRBD1. Per germline, CDR1 MNHNY and CDR2 SVGAGI (reference sequence). J was trimmed by 5 bases and V by 0 bases; bases with no gene match: 2. The CDR3 has 15 residues. The CDR3 nucleotides read TGTGCCAGCAGTTACTCGACAGGGGAGAATGAAAAACTGTTTTTT. It encodes CASSYSTGENEKLFF.

J is TRBJ1-2 and V is TRBV5-1; D perhaps matches TRBD1 (5 bases). In germline, CDR1 is SGHRS, CDR2 YFSETQ. Trimming shortened V by 4 bases and J by 0 bases, and 10 bases separated the two germline ends. The CDR3 contains 14 residues. The CDR3 DNA reads as TGCGCCAGCAGCCAGGGTAACCCTAACTATGGCTACACCTTC. It encodes CASSQGNPNYGYTF.

In DNA form, the CDR3 reads TGTGCCAGCAGCGTAGGACTAGCGGGAGACGACGGGGAGCTGTTTTTT. Its translation: CASSVGLAGDDGELFF. The chain is built from TRBV9 and TRBJ2-2; 12 positions match TRBD2. CDR3 size: 16 residues. J gave up 7 bases and V 0 bases, and 4 bases lay outside the gene matches. Germline V gene sequence: CDR1 SGDLS, CDR2 YYNGEE.

The V gene is TRBV28, the J gene TRBJ2-7, with TRBD2 identical over 8 bases. Trimming at V came to 3 bases and at J to 4 bases, leaving 8 bases not matched to a gene. This CDR3 region has 15 residues. Germline CDR1 MDHEN, CDR2 SYDVKM. CDR3 sequence: CASSFPSGSRYEQYF. CDR3 in DNA: TGTGCCAGCAGTTTTCCAAGCGGGAGTAGATACGAGCAGTACTTC.

This CDR3 reads CASSSGQDPEQYF. In nucleotides, the CDR3 is TGTGCCAGCAGTTCCGGACAGGATCCTGAGCAGTACTTC. The J gene is TRBJ2-7, the V gene TRBV28; 7 positions match TRBD1. This CDR3 comprises 13 residues. Germline V CDR1 and CDR2: MDHEN, SYDVKM. Trimming at V came to 4 bases and at J to 7 bases, leaving 7 bases not matched to a gene.

The table lists this clone with a few counts. The V call is TRBV15, the J call TRBJ2-5; tentatively, D is TRBD1 (5 bases). The CDR3 is 12 residues long. Germline V gene lookup returns CDR1 LNHNV and CDR2 YYDKDF (reference sequence). The ends were cut back, 5 bases at V and 3 bases at J, with 7 bases in the middle. The DNA of the CDR3 is TGTGCCACCAGCGGGGCCGAAGAGACCCAGTACTTC. It is translated as CATSGAEETQYF.

The chain joins TRBV10-3 to TRBJ2-5; maybe TRBD1 (5 bases). In germline, CDR1 is ENHRY, CDR2 SYGVKD. The CDR3 has 13 residues. Trimming removed 4 bases from V and 5 bases from J, with 11 bases in between. CDR3 residues: CAISAGIGETQYF. In DNA, the CDR3 is TGTGCCATCAGTGCAGGGATTGGGGAGACCCAGTACTTC.

The V and J genes are TRBV2 and TRBJ2-3; 8 bases line up with TRBD2. The ends lost 8 bases at V and 1 base at J; junction bases unmatched: 11. CDR1 is SNHLY and CDR2 is FYNNEI in the germline V gene. This CDR3 spans 16 amino acids. CDR3 protein: CASFLFSTSGTDTQYF. In DNA form, the CDR3 reads TGTGCCAGCTTCCTCTTTTCGACTAGCGGCACAGATACGCAGTATTTT.

This clone occurred a few times. V usage is TRBV2 and J usage is TRBJ2-1; 7 positions agree with TRBD2. The V segment lost 0 bases and the J segment 6 bases; nucleotides outside the gene matches: 5. Germline assignment: CDR1 SNHLY and CDR2 FYNNEI. The CDR3 loop spans 15 amino acids. CDR3 DNA: TGTGCCAGCAGTGAAGCTGGGGGGGGGAGCAATGAGCAGTTCTTC. This gives the protein CASSEAGGGSNEQFF.

This clone was seen only a few times. This chain links TRBV2 with TRBJ2-1, with 8 positions matching TRBD2. CDR3 length: 14 residues. V lost 3 bases and J lost 6; bases outside the gene matches: 4. Germline loops: CDR1 SNHLY, CDR2 FYNNEI. The CDR3 region has the DNA TGTGCCAGCAGTGATCGGGAGGGCTCCAATGAGCAGTTCTTC. It specifies CASSDREGSNEQFF.

The J gene is TRBJ1-1, the V gene TRBV18; maybe TRBD1 (6 bases). Trimming took off 3 bases at V and 4 bases at J, with 15 bases between the two ends. The germline V gene encodes CDR1 KGHSH and CDR2 LQKENI. CDR3 size: 15 residues. The CDR3 DNA is TGTGCCAGCTCACCGGTAGTACAGGGTACCACTGAAGCTTTCTTT. This encodes CASSPVVQGTTEAFF. The full variable domain, with the rest looked up from reference TRBV18 and TRBJ1-1, is NAGVMQNPRHLVRRRGQEARLRCSPMKGHSHVYWYRQLPEEGLKFMVYLQKENIIDESGMPKERFSAEFPKEGPSILRIQQVVRGDSAAYFCASSPVVQGTTEAFFGQGTRLTVV.

This clone was found a few times. The CDR3 nucleotides read TGTGCCAGCAGCCAATCTACAGGGGGCAGTAATGAAAAACTGTTTTTT. It codes for CASSQSTGGSNEKLFF. J is TRBJ1-4 and V is TRBV14, with 9 bases lining up with TRBD1. In germline, CDR1 is SGHDN, CDR2 FVKESK. The CDR3 extends over 16 amino acids. V dropped 2 bases and J dropped 4; count of bases not matched to a gene: 5.

A word on this clone: Its ends do not fully match the called genes, so a read error is possible. The V and J genes are TRBV10-3 and TRBJ2-7; D not resolved. Germline values: CDR1 ENHRY, CDR2 SYGVKD. This CDR3 region has 15 residues. The CDR3 coding sequence is TGTGCCAGCAGTTACTCGTTCACGACTCCCTACGAGCAGTACTTC. It encodes CASSYSFTTPYEQYF.

This clone was seen many times. V is TRBV7-9 and J is TRBJ2-1; 11 bases line up with TRBD2. The germline gives CDR1 SEHNR, CDR2 FQNEAQ (reference sequence). This CDR3 has 16 residues. The V segment lost 0 bases and the J segment 4 bases; nucleotides outside the gene matches: 2. The CDR3 is CASSLAGTSGYNEQFF. The CDR3 bases are TGTGCCAGCAGCTTAGCCGGGACTAGCGGTTACAATGAGCAGTTCTTC.

This clone turned up a few times. This sequence joins TRBV10-3 and TRBJ2-7; TRBD2 matches 7 bases. With V trimmed by 4 bases and J by 3 bases, 9 bases remained unmatched. The CDR3 sequence is 15 residues long. Germline V gives CDR1 ENHRY, CDR2 SYGVKD. The CDR3 loop reads CAISGASGGSYEQYF. The CDR3 region has the DNA TGTGCCATCAGTGGTGCTAGCGGAGGGAGCTACGAGCAGTACTTC.